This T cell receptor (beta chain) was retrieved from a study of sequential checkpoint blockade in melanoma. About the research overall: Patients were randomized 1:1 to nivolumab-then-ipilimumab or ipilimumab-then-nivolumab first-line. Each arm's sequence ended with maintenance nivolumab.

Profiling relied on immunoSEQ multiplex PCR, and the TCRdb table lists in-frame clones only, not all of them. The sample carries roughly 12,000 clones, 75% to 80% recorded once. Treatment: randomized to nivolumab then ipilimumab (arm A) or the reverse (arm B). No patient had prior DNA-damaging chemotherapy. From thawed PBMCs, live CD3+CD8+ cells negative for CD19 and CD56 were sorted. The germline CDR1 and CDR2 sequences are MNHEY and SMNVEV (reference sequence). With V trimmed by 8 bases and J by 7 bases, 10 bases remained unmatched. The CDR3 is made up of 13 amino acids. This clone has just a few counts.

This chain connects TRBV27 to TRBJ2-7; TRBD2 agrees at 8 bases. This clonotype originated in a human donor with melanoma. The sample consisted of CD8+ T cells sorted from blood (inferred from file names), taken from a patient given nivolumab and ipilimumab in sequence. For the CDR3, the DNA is TGTGCCAGCGGATCGACGTTAGCGGGAGAGCAGTACTTC. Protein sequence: CASGSTLAGEQYF.